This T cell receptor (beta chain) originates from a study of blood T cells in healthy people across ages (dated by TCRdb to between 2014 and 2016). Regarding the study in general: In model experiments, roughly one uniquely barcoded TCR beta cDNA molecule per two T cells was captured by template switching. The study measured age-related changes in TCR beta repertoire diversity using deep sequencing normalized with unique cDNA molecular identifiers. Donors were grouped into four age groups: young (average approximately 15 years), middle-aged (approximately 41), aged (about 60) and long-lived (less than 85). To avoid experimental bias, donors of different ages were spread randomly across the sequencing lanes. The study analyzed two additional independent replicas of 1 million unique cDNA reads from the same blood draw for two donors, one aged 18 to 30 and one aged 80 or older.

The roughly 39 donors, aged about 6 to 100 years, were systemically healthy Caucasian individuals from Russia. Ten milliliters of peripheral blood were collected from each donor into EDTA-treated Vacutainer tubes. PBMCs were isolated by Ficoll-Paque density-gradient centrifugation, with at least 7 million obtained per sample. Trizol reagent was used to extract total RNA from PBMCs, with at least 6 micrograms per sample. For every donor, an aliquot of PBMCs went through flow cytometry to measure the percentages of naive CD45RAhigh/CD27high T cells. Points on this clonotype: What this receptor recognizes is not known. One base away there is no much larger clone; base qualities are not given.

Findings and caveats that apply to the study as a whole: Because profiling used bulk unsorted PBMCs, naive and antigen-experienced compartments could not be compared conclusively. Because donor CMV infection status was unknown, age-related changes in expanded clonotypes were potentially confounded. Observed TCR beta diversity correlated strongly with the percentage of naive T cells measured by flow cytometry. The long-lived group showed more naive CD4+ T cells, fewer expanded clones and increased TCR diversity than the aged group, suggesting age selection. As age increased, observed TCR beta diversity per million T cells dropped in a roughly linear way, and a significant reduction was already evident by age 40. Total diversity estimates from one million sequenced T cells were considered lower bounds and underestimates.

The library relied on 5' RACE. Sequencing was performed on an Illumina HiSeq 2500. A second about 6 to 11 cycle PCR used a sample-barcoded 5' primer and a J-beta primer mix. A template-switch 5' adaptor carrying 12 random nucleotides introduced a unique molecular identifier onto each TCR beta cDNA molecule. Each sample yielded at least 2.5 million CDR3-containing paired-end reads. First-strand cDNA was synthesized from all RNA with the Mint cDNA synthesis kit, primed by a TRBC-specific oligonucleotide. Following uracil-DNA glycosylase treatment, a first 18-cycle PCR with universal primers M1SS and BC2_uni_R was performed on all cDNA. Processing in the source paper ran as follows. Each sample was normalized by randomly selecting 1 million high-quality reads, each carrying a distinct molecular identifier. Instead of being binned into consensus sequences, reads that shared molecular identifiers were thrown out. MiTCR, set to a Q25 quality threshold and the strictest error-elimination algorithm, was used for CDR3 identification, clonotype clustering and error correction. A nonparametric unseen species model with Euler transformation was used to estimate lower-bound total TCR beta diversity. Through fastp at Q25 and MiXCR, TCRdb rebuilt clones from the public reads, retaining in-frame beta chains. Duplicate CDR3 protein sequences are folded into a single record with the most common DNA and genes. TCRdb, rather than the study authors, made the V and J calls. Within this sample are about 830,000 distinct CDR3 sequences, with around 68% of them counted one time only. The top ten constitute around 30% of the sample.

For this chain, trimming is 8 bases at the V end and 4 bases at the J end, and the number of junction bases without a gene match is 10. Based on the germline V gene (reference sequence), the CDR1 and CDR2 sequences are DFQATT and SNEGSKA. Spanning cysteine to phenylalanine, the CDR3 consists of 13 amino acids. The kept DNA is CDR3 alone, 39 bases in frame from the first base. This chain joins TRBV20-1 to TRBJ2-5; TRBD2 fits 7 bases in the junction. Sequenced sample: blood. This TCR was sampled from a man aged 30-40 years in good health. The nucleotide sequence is TGCAGTCTTGTGAGGTGGGAGGGAGAGACCCAGTACTTC. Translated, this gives CSLVRWEGETQYF.